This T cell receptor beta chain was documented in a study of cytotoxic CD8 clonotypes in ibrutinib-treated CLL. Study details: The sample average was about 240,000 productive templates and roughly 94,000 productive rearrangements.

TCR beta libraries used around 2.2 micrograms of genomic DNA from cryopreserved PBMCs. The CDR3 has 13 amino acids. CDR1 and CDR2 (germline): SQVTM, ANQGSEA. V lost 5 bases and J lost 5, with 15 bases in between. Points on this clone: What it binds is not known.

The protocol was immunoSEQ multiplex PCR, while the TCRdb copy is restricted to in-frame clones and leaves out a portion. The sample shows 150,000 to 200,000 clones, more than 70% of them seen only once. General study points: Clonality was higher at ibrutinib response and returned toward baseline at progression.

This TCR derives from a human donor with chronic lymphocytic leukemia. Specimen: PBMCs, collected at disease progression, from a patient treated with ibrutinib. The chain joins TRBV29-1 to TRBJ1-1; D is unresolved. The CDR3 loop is CSVTTRGVTEAFF. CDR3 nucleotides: TGCAGCGTTACGACTCGTGGGGTAACTGAAGCTTTCTTT.